The 28 T cell receptor beta chains given below trace back to one sample, sequenced in a study of cytomegalovirus exposure and HLA in healthy donors. PCR primers comprised 60 Vbeta and 13 Jbeta primers. Generated by immunoSEQ multiplex PCR, the TCRdb table keeps only in-frame clones and is missing some. Counted here are roughly 160,000 clones, roughly 70% occurring once; the ten biggest clones make up under 5.5%. Sequenced: PBMCs. The source of these receptors is a woman under 30 in good health and CMV-seropositive.

J is TRBJ2-3 and V is TRBV10-3, with 13 bases that match TRBD2. There are 16 residues in the CDR3. Germline loops: CDR1 ENHRY, CDR2 SYGVKD. V was pared by 5 bases and J by 3 bases, with 5 bases of the junction left unmatched. DNA for the CDR3: TGTGCCATCAGTAATTGGACTAGCGGGGGTACAGATACGCAGTATTTT. Encoded protein: CAISNWTSGGTDTQYF.

This chain links TRBV27 with TRBJ1-5, with D possibly being TRBD1 (5 bases). The V gene lost 7 bases and the J gene lost 4 bases, with 17 bases spanning the gap. Germline CDR1 is MNHEY and CDR2 is SMNVEV (reference sequence). The CDR3 totals 15 residues. As DNA, the CDR3 is TGTGCCAGCACCCCGGGGGGGTGGGGAAATCAGCCCCAGCATTTT. This translates into CASTPGGWGNQPQHF.

As regards this clone: The sample contains more than one DNA sequence encoding this CDR3. V and J are TRBV18 and TRBJ1-5; TRBD1 might be the D (6 bases). Trimming stripped 3 bases from V and 4 bases from J, with 7 bases between. The CDR3 sequence is 13 residues long. Germline V CDR1 and CDR2: KGHSH, LQKENI. The CDR3 region is CASSPDRNQPQHF. The CDR3 nucleotides are TGTGCCAGCTCACCGGACAGAAATCAGCCCCAGCATTTT. The variable domain in full, completed from reference TRBV18 and TRBJ1-5, reads NAGVMQNPRHLVRRRGQEARLRCSPMKGHSHVYWYRQLPEEGLKFMVYLQKENIIDESGMPKERFSAEFPKEGPSILRIQQVVRGDSAAYFCASSPDRNQPQHFGDGTRLSIL.

The V and J genes are TRBV9 and TRBJ1-1; D perhaps matches TRBD1 (5 bases). This CDR3 is 14 amino acids long. Trimming left V 0 bases short and J 4 bases short, with 10 bases between. Germline CDR1 and CDR2: SGDLS and YYNGEE. CDR3 nucleotide sequence: TGTGCCAGCAGCGTAGAGTTGGGGGGCACTGAAGCTTTCTTT. It translates to CASSVELGGTEAFF.

The chain has TRBV30 and TRBJ2-2; TRBD2 might be the D (6 bases). Germline CDR1 GTSNPN, CDR2 SVGIG (reference sequence). The CDR3 sequence is 12 residues long. V was trimmed by 1 base and J by 6 bases, leaving 6 bases between them. The CDR3 reads CAWSGEAGELFF. Here the CDR3 DNA reads TGTGCCTGGAGTGGGGAGGCCGGGGAGCTGTTTTTT.

CDR3 protein: CASSPADRADGYTF. CDR3 nucleotide sequence: TGTGCCAGCTCACCAGCAGACAGGGCTGATGGCTACACCTTC. The chain has TRBV18 and TRBJ1-2; TRBD1 aligns across 7 bases. The J segment lost 6 bases and the V segment lost 2 bases, leaving 6 bases of the junction unmatched. The germline CDR1 and CDR2 sequences are KGHSH and LQKENI. The CDR3 loop spans 14 amino acids. The full variable domain, rest sourced from reference TRBV18 and TRBJ1-2, is NAGVMQNPRHLVRRRGQEARLRCSPMKGHSHVYWYRQLPEEGLKFMVYLQKENIIDESGMPKERFSAEFPKEGPSILRIQQVVRGDSAAYFCASSPADRADGYTFGSGTRLTVV.

This clone showed up just a few times. V gene TRBV7-2 combines with J gene TRBJ1-2, with TRBD1 matching over 7 bases. The V segment lost 5 bases and the J segment 4 bases; nucleotides outside the gene matches: 10. Germline V CDR1 and CDR2: SGHTA, FQGNSA. This CDR3 contains 15 residues. CDR3 in amino acids: CASSEGGRNSYGYTF. CDR3 DNA: TGTGCCAGCAGCGAAGGGGGCAGGAATAGCTATGGCTACACCTTC.

The chain recombines TRBV12-5 with TRBJ1-3, with 7 bases that match TRBD1. CDR1 and CDR2 from the germline V gene are LGHNT and FRNRAP. The CDR3 is 15 amino acids. After removal of 2 bases from V and 4 bases from J, the junction contained 5 bases not matched to a gene. The CDR3 protein is CASGLITGQGNTIYF. The CDR3 DNA reads as TGTGCTAGTGGTTTGATTACGGGACAGGGAAACACCATATATTTT. The whole variable domain, filled in from reference TRBV12-5 and TRBJ1-3, reads DARVTQTPRHKVTEMGQEVTMRCQPILGHNTVFWYRQTMMQGLELLAYFRNRAPLDDSGMPKDRFSAEMPDATLATLKIQPSEPRDSAVYFCASGLITGQGNTIYFGEGSWLTVV.

This clone appeared once. The chain links TRBV2 to TRBJ1-6; 7 bases are shared with TRBD1. CDR1 is SNHLY and CDR2 is FYNNEI in the germline V gene. CDR3 length: 16 residues. V lost 6 bases, J lost 9 bases, and 14 bases stayed unmatched. The DNA of the CDR3 is TGTGCCAGCAGCGGGGACAGTTTAGGTCTCGGTTCACCCCTCCACTTT. The encoded protein is CASSGDSLGLGSPLHF. The variable domain in full, completed from reference TRBV2 and TRBJ1-6, reads EPEVTQTPSHQVTQMGQEVILRCVPISNHLYFYWYRQILGQKVEFLVSFYNNEISEKSEIFDDQFSVERPDGSNFTLKIRSTKLEDSAMYFCASSGDSLGLGSPLHFGNGTRLTVT.

The chain uses TRBV19 and TRBJ1-2; tentative D call: TRBD1 (6 bases). Per the germline V gene, CDR1 is LNHDA and CDR2 is SQIVND (reference sequence). The CDR3 has 17 residues. V shed 1 base and J shed 3 bases, with 18 bases lying between them. CDR3 bases: TGTGCCAGTAGTATAGCAGGGGAACGAGGATTGGACTATGGCTACACCTTC. This gives the protein CASSIAGERGLDYGYTF.

This clone was seen only a few times. The chain joins TRBV11-3 to TRBJ2-1; no firm D call. The V end was cut by 5 bases, the J end by 8 bases, with 7 bases between. Germline V gene lookup returns CDR1 SGHNT and CDR2 YENEEA. There are 11 residues in the CDR3. CDR3 sequence (DNA): TGTGCCAGCAGCGGGCACGATGAGCAGTTCTTC. It codes for CASSGHDEQFF.

This clone was seen more than once but under ten times. The chain links TRBV18 to TRBJ1-5; no clear D gene. CDR1 is KGHSH, CDR2 LQKENI, per germline. V was cut by 6 bases and J by 0 bases, with 6 bases left in between. The CDR3 has 13 residues. The CDR3 DNA reads TGTGCCAGCTCGAGTTTTAGCAATCAGCCCCAGCATTTT. Protein product: CASSSFSNQPQHF.

The genes are TRBV5-4 and TRBJ2-5; D remains unclear. Trimming pared 0 bases from V and 5 bases from J, leaving 8 bases between. The CDR3 runs 13 residues. The V gene's germline CDR1 is SGHNT and CDR2 YYREEE (reference sequence). CDR3 in DNA: TGTGCCAGCAGCTTGGGCGTTTCGGAGACCCAGTACTTC. The encoded protein is CASSLGVSETQYF.

The genes are TRBV10-2 and TRBJ2-5; D is ambiguous. V dropped 4 bases and J dropped 11 bases, with 17 bases sitting between them. Germline V lookup: CDR1 WSHSY, CDR2 SAAADI. This CDR3 region has 13 residues. CDR3 amino acids: CASSGDAVEEQYF. CDR3 nucleotides: TGCGCCAGCAGTGGCGACGCGGTCGAAGAGCAGTACTTC.

This clone was observed a few times. This chain joins TRBV6-6 and TRBJ2-5, with no clear D. The CDR3 consists of 13 residues. Germline V gene lookup returns CDR1 MNHNY and CDR2 SVGAGI (reference sequence). V dropped 2 bases and J dropped 2 bases, with 6 bases sitting between them. The CDR3 reads CASSYGEQETQYF. The CDR3 coding sequence is TGTGCCAGCAGTTACGGAGAGCAAGAGACCCAGTACTTC.

The chain couples TRBV6-6 to TRBJ1-1; D unclear. The V gene's germline CDR1 is MNHNY and CDR2 SVGAGI (reference sequence). CDR3 length: 13 amino acids. Trimming cost V 6 bases and J 4 bases, with 12 bases left between them. CDR3 amino acids: CASSRDSITEAFF. DNA for the CDR3: TGTGCCAGCAGCCGCGATAGTATCACTGAAGCTTTCTTT.

Here the CDR3 reads CASSLFPDRRETIQETQYF. CDR3 bases: TGTGCCAGCAGCTTATTCCCGGACAGGCGTGAAACGATCCAAGAGACCCAGTACTTC. This sequence joins TRBV7-2 and TRBJ2-5; 7 positions agree with TRBD1. This CDR3 comprises 19 residues. Germline loops: CDR1 SGHTA, CDR2 FQGNSA. The V and J ends lost 2 bases and 1 base, in that order; junction bases with no gene match: 16.

The CDR3 nucleotides read TGTGCCAGCAGTGAACGGATAGCGGGGGGCCCCGGGTCCTACAATGAGCAGTTCTTC. This gives the protein CASSERIAGGPGSYNEQFF. The V gene is TRBV2, the J gene TRBJ2-1; TRBD2 aligns across 10 bases. The CDR3 is made up of 19 amino acids. V shed 2 bases and J 1 base; nucleotides not matched to a gene: 11. From germline, CDR1 is SNHLY and CDR2 FYNNEI.

This clone was seen a few times. The V call is TRBV29-1, the J call TRBJ2-1; D possibly corresponds to TRBD1 (5 bases). Germline values: CDR1 SQVTM, CDR2 ANQGSEA. Trimming cost V 1 base and J 9 bases, with 25 bases left between them. This CDR3 has 17 amino acids. CDR3 loop: CSVEGWVGQGLYGEQFF. CDR3 bases: TGCAGCGTTGAAGGGTGGGTGGGGCAGGGCCTTTACGGTGAGCAGTTCTTC.

This clone was observed a few times. This chain connects TRBV7-9 to TRBJ2-3, with 13 bases identical to TRBD2. This CDR3 region has 17 residues. The germline CDR1 and CDR2 sequences are SEHNR and FQNEAQ (reference sequence). Trimming cost V 0 bases and J 3 bases; bases outside gene matches: 3. The CDR3 region has the DNA TGTGCCAGCAGCTTAGCGCGGGGACTAGCGGGAACAGATACGCAGTATTTT. As protein: CASSLARGLAGTDTQYF.

The genes are TRBV7-2 and TRBJ2-7; 7 nucleotides agree with TRBD1. Looked up from germline, CDR1 is SGHTA and CDR2 is FQGNSA. This CDR3 is 12 amino acids long. V trimming: 5 bases; J trimming: 6 bases; junction bases outside the gene matches: 4. CDR3 amino acids: CASSPTGAEQYF. CDR3 nucleotides: TGTGCCAGCAGCCCTACAGGGGCCGAGCAGTACTTC.

This clone was seen a few times. The chain links TRBV10-3 to TRBJ2-3; weak D call: TRBD2 (7 bases). V was trimmed by 9 bases and J by 2 bases, leaving 21 bases between them. The CDR3 is 16 residues long. CDR1 is ENHRY and CDR2 is SYGVKD in the germline V gene. For the CDR3, the DNA is TGTGCCATGGGGAAAGGGGGAGCGGGGACCACAGATACGCAGTATTTT. Translated: CAMGKGGAGTTDTQYF.

V usage is TRBV18 and J usage is TRBJ2-3; TRBD2 is a possible D gene (6 bases). This CDR3 is 15 amino acids long. Germline V gives CDR1 KGHSH, CDR2 LQKENI. Trimming took 8 bases from V and 4 from J, leaving 19 bases between them. The CDR3 is CASATRGRRSDTQYF. The CDR3 DNA reads as TGTGCCAGCGCGACGCGGGGAAGGCGGTCAGATACGCAGTATTTT.

The CDR3 protein is CASRVQGSNQPQHF. The CDR3 DNA is TGTGCCAGCAGGGTACAGGGGAGCAATCAGCCCCAGCATTTT. The chain carries TRBV5-6 and TRBJ1-5; 7 nucleotides agree with TRBD1. Germline CDR1 reads SGHDT; CDR2 reads YYEEEE. Losses at the gene ends were 5 bases for V and 1 base for J; bases not matched to a gene: 3. The CDR3 contains 14 residues.

The rearrangement uses TRBV7-2 and TRBJ2-6; TRBD1 matches at 7 bases. The V gene's germline CDR1 is SGHTA and CDR2 FQGNSA. The CDR3 consists of 16 residues. The V segment lost 5 bases and the J segment 0 bases; nucleotides outside the gene matches: 4. The chain's CDR3 is CASSPSGGSGANVLTF. The CDR3 DNA follows: TGTGCCAGCAGCCCCTCAGGGGGCTCTGGGGCCAACGTCCTGACTTTC.

This clone was counted once. CDR3: CASSYVQGREPQHF. CDR3 DNA: TGTGCCAGCAGTTATGTGCAGGGAAGGGAGCCCCAGCATTTT. This rearrangement joins TRBV6-5 to TRBJ1-5; tentatively, D is TRBD1 (5 bases). Germline CDR1 and CDR2: MNHEY and SVGAGI. V lost 3 bases and J lost 8, with 14 bases in between. This CDR3 is built from 14 residues.

The V call is TRBV7-9, the J call TRBJ2-1; TRBD2 matches at 8 bases. CDR1 is SEHNR and CDR2 is FQNEAQ in the germline V gene (reference sequence). CDR3 length: 19 amino acids. The ends lost 5 bases at V and 0 bases at J; junction bases unmatched: 15. The CDR3 is CASSHPSGRGASSYNEQFF. The CDR3 nucleotides are TGTGCCAGCAGCCACCCTAGTGGGCGGGGGGCCAGCTCCTACAATGAGCAGTTCTTC.

J is TRBJ1-2 and V is TRBV4-3; 10 nucleotides line up with TRBD1. With 2 bases clipped from V and 5 bases from J, the junction kept 5 bases outside the gene matches. Germline V gene sequence: CDR1 LGHNA, CDR2 YSLEER. The CDR3 loop spans 15 amino acids. The CDR3 DNA sequence: TGCGCCAGCAGCCAAAAAAGGACAGGGGGTTATGGCTACACCTTC. Translation: CASSQKRTGGYGYTF.